This TCR beta chain was sequenced in a study of response to subunit inactivated influenza vaccine (dated by TCRdb to 2016 to 2019). Context from the whole study: The study used deep quantitative T cell receptor repertoire profiling to track responses to a trivalent subunit inactivated influenza vaccine. The full study reports these points: The authors suggested that each seasonal influenza vaccination may recruit only a limited number of new T cells.

About this clonotype: The clone's antigen remains unknown. No per-base quality is available; no much larger clone lies one base away.

From the cysteine through the phenylalanine, the CDR3 covers 13 amino acids. Only CDR3 DNA remains: 39 bases, in frame from the first base. V and J lose 6 bases and 6 bases, and a span of 11 bases separates them. The library relied on RT-PCR. TCRdb lists the instrument as Illumina HiSeq 2500. TCRdb reprocessing: public reads trimmed at Q25 with fastp, clones called with MiXCR, in-frame beta chains kept. Rows are unified per CDR3 protein, each entry keeping the most common DNA and genes. This sample holds about 650,000 distinct CDR3 sequences; around 15% were observed only once. The ten biggest clones cover 7.5% to 8% of the sample.

This sample comprised PBMCs from blood, obtained 14 to 15 days before vaccination. The V and J genes are TRBV12-3 or TRBV12-4 and TRBJ2-2, with the D gene not clear enough to name. The receptor comes from a man aged 50 to 59 who received an inactivated influenza vaccine. Donor details come from another sample of the same person, matched by shared clones. The CDR3 reads as follows: CASSVGEAGELFF. The nucleotide sequence reads as follows: TGTGCCAGCAGCGTAGGCGAGGCCGGGGAGCTGTTTTTT.